This T cell receptor beta chain was obtained from a study of T cell responses to AZD1222 COVID-19 vaccine. This clone was observed once. This CDR3 has 11 residues. Germline V CDR1 and CDR2: KGHSH, LQKENI. The V and J ends lost 2 bases and 10 bases respectively, with 8 bases between them. Using immunoSEQ multiplex PCR, the repertoire was profiled, and TCRdb retains in-frame clones only, with some absent. This table holds 160,000 or so clones, 92% found once. The sequence was collected from an adult in good health. The chain couples TRBV18 to TRBJ1-1; D remains unclear. Sample: peripheral blood, taken on day 0 of MenACWY control vaccination. CDR3 coding DNA: TGTGCCAGCTCACCATCCGAATCAGCTTTCTTT. It yields the protein CASSPSESAFF.